This entry concerns a single TCR beta chain. Antigen: not known. The sample originates from a study of T cells in tuberculosis. Study details: The T cells targeted glucose monomycolate, a mycobacterial lipid, via CD1B. Blood was taken before or within 7 days of anti-tuberculosis therapy. Findings and limits, study-wide: GMM-specific TCRs were nearer to active tuberculosis alpha repertoires, suggesting expansion. Using the GMM-specific repertoire gave under 90% accuracy versus 60% to 70% with motifs.

Sequencing was performed with immunoSEQ multiplex PCR; in TCRdb, only in-frame clones are kept and a portion is missing. The sample holds about 49,000 clones, 90% to 95% seen once. The V end was cut by 7 bases, the J end by 1 base, with 14 bases between. Germline values: CDR1 WNHNN, CDR2 SYGVQD (reference sequence). There are 15 residues in the CDR3. Time point of the sample: new active TB diagnosis, blood taken before or within 7 days of starting treatment. This TCR was recovered from an adult with tuberculosis. The chain couples TRBV10-1 to TRBJ1-5; D remains ambiguous. The sample consisted of PBMCs, taken at tuberculosis diagnosis. CDR3 DNA: TGCGCCAGCAACCAAGTCAAGGAGAGCAATCAGCCCCAGCATTTT. Its translation: CASNQVKESNQPQHF.